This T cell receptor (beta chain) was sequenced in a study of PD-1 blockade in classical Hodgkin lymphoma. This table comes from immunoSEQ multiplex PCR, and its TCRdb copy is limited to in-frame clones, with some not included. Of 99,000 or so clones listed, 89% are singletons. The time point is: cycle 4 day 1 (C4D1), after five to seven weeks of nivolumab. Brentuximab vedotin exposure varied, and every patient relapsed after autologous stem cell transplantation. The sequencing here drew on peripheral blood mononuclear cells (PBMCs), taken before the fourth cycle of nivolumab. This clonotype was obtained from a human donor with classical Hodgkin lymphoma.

The CDR3 region has the DNA TGTGCCAGCAGCCTCGGTGGCCGGGCGACCGGGGAGCTGTTTTTT. Its translation is CASSLGGRATGELFF. This chain links TRBV7-9 with TRBJ2-2; D gene unclear. There are 15 residues in the CDR3. Germline loops: CDR1 SEHNR, CDR2 FQNEAQ (reference sequence). V was clipped by 5 bases and J by 5 bases, with 15 bases between them.